The 25 T cell receptor beta chains in this list originate from one sample, sequenced in a study of PD-L1 blockade in urothelial cancer (dated by TCRdb to about 2017). Library generation was performed with the immunoSEQ multiplex PCR assay. This immuneACCESS table, as held by TCRdb, lists in-frame sequences with V and J called but not all clones. Of the missing ones, under half trace to an unresolved V gene in checked studies; the others have no known cause. Present in this sample are 40,000 to 55,000 clones, approximately 87% of which were seen just once. The ten largest clones take up about 6% of the sample. Sequences were derived from PBMCs, sampled around atezolizumab (anti-PD-L1) treatment. Every receptor here comes from a man aged 40-50 years with urothelial cancer.

The J gene is TRBJ1-2, the V gene TRBV9; D is perhaps TRBD1 (6 bases). The CDR3 consists of 14 residues. The germline V and J ends were trimmed by 6 bases and 6 bases, with 18 bases remaining between them. The germline CDR1 and CDR2 sequences are SGDLS and YYNGEE. CDR3 protein: CASTQGGTTDGYTF. DNA of the CDR3: TGTGCCAGCACCCAGGGAGGGACAACGGATGGCTACACCTTC.

V usage is TRBV30 and J usage is TRBJ1-4; no definite D call. The germline V gene encodes CDR1 GTSNPN and CDR2 SVGIG (reference sequence). Trimming left V 1 base short and J 5 bases short, with 8 bases between. The CDR3 length is 13 residues. The CDR3 here is CAWSGLENEKLFF. In DNA, the CDR3 is TGTGCCTGGAGTGGTCTGGAGAATGAAAAACTGTTTTTT.

The V gene is TRBV28, the J gene TRBJ1-4, with D possibly being TRBD1 (6 bases). Trimming took off 4 bases at V and 6 bases at J, with 12 bases between the two ends. Germline values: CDR1 MDHEN, CDR2 SYDVKM. The CDR3 is 14 residues long. Here the CDR3 DNA reads TGTGCCAGCAGTTACGGACAGATGGATGAAAAACTGTTTTTT. It yields the protein CASSYGQMDEKLFF.

J is TRBJ1-2 and V is TRBV9, with 11 bases matching TRBD1. After removal of 2 bases from V and 8 bases from J, the junction contained 8 bases not matched to a gene. Germline-derived CDR1 and CDR2 are SGDLS and YYNGEE. The CDR3 has 15 amino acids. For the CDR3, the DNA is TGTGCCAGCAGCGTTACGGACAGGGGGCGTCAGGGCTACACCTTC. Its translation is CASSVTDRGRQGYTF.

The V gene is TRBV19, the J gene TRBJ2-2; 8 nucleotides align to TRBD2. Germline V gives CDR1 LNHDA, CDR2 SQIVND (reference sequence). V lost 8 bases and J lost 6; bases outside the gene matches: 8. This CDR3 comprises 14 residues. The DNA for the CDR3 is TGTGCCAGTCTCCGAGCGGGAGTCGCCGGGGAGCTGTTTTTT. It translates to CASLRAGVAGELFF. The full variable domain, its missing parts supplied by reference TRBV19 and TRBJ2-2, is DGGITQSPKYLFRKEGQNVTLSCEQNLNHDAMYWYRQDPGQGLRLIYYSQIVNDFQKGDIAEGYSVSREKKESFPLTVTSAQKNPTAFYLCASLRAGVAGELFFGEGSRLTVL.

This clone was seen just once. This chain uses TRBV7-2 with TRBJ1-2; 10 positions match TRBD1. The germline V gene encodes CDR1 SGHTA and CDR2 FQGNSA. V was pared by 5 bases and J by 7 bases, with 7 bases of the junction left unmatched. The length of the CDR3 is 14 residues. As DNA, the CDR3 is TGTGCCAGCAGCGGCAATCGACAGGGGGCTGGCTACACCTTC. Protein: CASSGNRQGAGYTF.

For this clone: Other DNA sequences in this sample translate to the same CDR3. V is TRBV7-2 and J is TRBJ1-1; unclear D gene. The CDR3 is 14 amino acids. Germline lookup yields CDR1 SGHTA and CDR2 FQGNSA. The ends were cut back, 1 base at V and 0 bases at J, with 6 bases in the middle. The CDR3, as DNA: TGTGCCAGCAGCTTAGTGACTTTGAACACTGAAGCTTTCTTT. Protein product: CASSLVTLNTEAFF.

This clone was picked up a small number of times. V usage is TRBV29-1 and J usage is TRBJ2-1; D is perhaps TRBD2 (6 bases). V dropped 3 bases and J dropped 4 bases, with 7 bases sitting between them. CDR1 SQVTM and CDR2 ANQGSEA come from the germline V gene. CDR3 size: 12 residues. CDR3 bases: TGCAGCGTTGAGGGGGGTTACAATGAGCAGTTCTTC. It codes for CSVEGGYNEQFF.

The rearrangement links TRBV7-2 to TRBJ2-3; 7 bases are a match to TRBD2. CDR3 size: 15 residues. CDR1 is SGHTA, CDR2 FQGNSA, per germline. V was clipped by 1 base and J by 4 bases; unmatched bases: 5. The chain's CDR3 is CASSLGGSAADTQYF. Here the CDR3 DNA reads TGTGCCAGCAGCTTAGGCGGGAGTGCTGCAGATACGCAGTATTTT.

The J gene is TRBJ1-3, the V gene TRBV11-2, with 9 bases identical to TRBD1. The trim removed 2 bases at V and 0 bases at J, leaving 8 bases unmatched. The length of the CDR3 is 18 residues. Germline lookup yields CDR1 SGHAT and CDR2 FQNNGV. CDR3 in amino acids: CASSLSPGQGHSGNTIYF. In DNA form, the CDR3 reads TGTGCCAGCAGCTTATCCCCGGGACAGGGACACTCTGGAAACACCATATATTTT.

This chain joins TRBV5-6 and TRBJ2-2; TRBD2 matches at 8 bases. Germline values: CDR1 SGHDT, CDR2 YYEEEE. V shed 4 bases, J shed 7 bases, and the junction held 6 bases outside the gene matches. CDR3 size: 14 residues. The CDR3 here is CASSDSGTSGELFF. DNA for the CDR3: TGTGCCAGCAGCGATAGCGGGACGAGCGGGGAGCTGTTTTTT.

V is TRBV27 and J is TRBJ1-2, with 9 bases aligning to TRBD1. The germline V gene encodes CDR1 MNHEY and CDR2 SMNVEV (reference sequence). The CDR3 covers 15 residues. J was trimmed by 7 bases and V by 1 base; bases with no gene match: 7. The CDR3 loop is CASSLLGQGGTGYTF. The CDR3 DNA is TGTGCCAGCAGTTTATTGGGACAGGGAGGTACTGGCTACACCTTC.

V is TRBV7-9 and J is TRBJ1-2, with 8 bases matching TRBD1. CDR3 length equals 15 residues. J lost 3 bases, V lost 4 bases, and 7 bases had no gene match. Germline CDR1 reads SEHNR; CDR2 reads FQNEAQ (reference sequence). The CDR3 nucleotides read TGTGCCAGCAGCTCCTCAGGGGGCGGGGACTATGGCTACACCTTC. It translates to CASSSSGGGDYGYTF.

The gene calls are TRBV6-6 and TRBJ2-2, with D perhaps TRBD2 (6 bases). Germline values: CDR1 MNHNY, CDR2 SVGAGI (reference sequence). CDR3 size: 14 residues. The V end lost 6 bases, the J end lost 0 bases, and 8 bases lay between the germline ends. The CDR3 sequence: CASRLAANTGELFF. CDR3 nucleotides: TGTGCCAGCAGGTTAGCGGCGAACACCGGGGAGCTGTTTTTT.

The chain links TRBV5-1 to TRBJ2-3, with TRBD2 matching 10 bases. CDR3 length: 17 residues. V lost 2 bases and J lost 0; bases outside the gene matches: 6. Germline lookup yields CDR1 SGHRS and CDR2 YFSETQ. The CDR3 DNA is TGCGCCAGCAGCTTAACTAGCGGGACTACTAGCACAGATACGCAGTATTTT. It translates to CASSLTSGTTSTDTQYF.

The rearrangement links TRBV29-1 to TRBJ2-7; TRBD2 aligns across 8 bases. Trimming at V came to 5 bases and at J to 0 bases, leaving 3 bases not matched to a gene. Germline V gene sequence: CDR1 SQVTM, CDR2 ANQGSEA. The CDR3 contains 13 residues. Written as DNA, the CDR3 is TGCAGCGTTAGCGGGGGAGTCTCCTACGAGCAGTACTTC. Amino acids: CSVSGGVSYEQYF.

This chain connects TRBV6-5 to TRBJ2-7, with 9 bases that match TRBD2. The CDR3 is 15 residues long. Germline loops: CDR1 MNHEY, CDR2 SVGAGI. The V gene end was trimmed by 6 bases and the J gene end by 4 bases; junction bases not matched to a gene: 10. CDR3 amino acids: CASRTLSAGGYEQYF. The CDR3 DNA follows: TGTGCCAGCAGGACCCTCTCAGCGGGAGGATACGAGCAGTACTTC.

The V and J genes are TRBV9 and TRBJ1-1, with a weak D call TRBD1 (5 bases). V was cut by 4 bases and J by 10 bases, with 14 bases left in between. Germline values: CDR1 SGDLS, CDR2 YYNGEE. The CDR3 loop spans 12 amino acids. The CDR3 DNA follows: TGTGCCAGCAGCCCCGGGGGTGGGTTAGCTTTCTTT. Amino acid sequence: CASSPGGGLAFF. Based on the CDR3 plus reference TRBV9 and TRBJ1-1, the full variable domain is DSGVTQTPKHLITATGQRVTLRCSPRSGDLSVYWYQQSLDQGLQFLIQYYNGEERAKGNILERFSAQQFPDLHSELNLSSLELGDSALYFCASSPGGGLAFFGQGTRLTVV.

The V and J genes are TRBV6-5 and TRBJ1-2, with 8 bases identical to TRBD1. Germline CDR1 MNHEY, CDR2 SVGAGI. V trimming: 7 bases; J trimming: 8 bases; junction bases outside the gene matches: 9. This CDR3 region has 13 residues. Here the CDR3 reads CASKGTGLRGYTF. The CDR3 coding sequence is TGTGCCAGCAAAGGGACAGGCCTACGAGGCTACACCTTC.

The chain uses TRBV5-1 and TRBJ2-4, with D tentatively TRBD1 (7 bases). Per germline, CDR1 SGHRS and CDR2 YFSETQ. The germline V and J ends were trimmed by 2 bases and 5 bases, with 20 bases remaining between them. The CDR3 length is 17 residues. DNA of the CDR3: TGCGCCAGCAGCTTATTTCCCCAGGGGGGCGGCGAAAACATTCAGTACTTC. Protein product: CASSLFPQGGGENIQYF. Using reference TRBV5-1 and TRBJ2-4 for the parts outside the CDR3, the full variable domain is KAGVTQTPRYLIKTRGQQVTLSCSPISGHRSVSWYQQTPGQGLQFLFEYFSETQRNKGNFPGRFSGRQFSNSRSEMNVSTLELGDSALYLCASSLFPQGGGENIQYFGAGTRLSVL.

The genes are TRBV18 and TRBJ1-2; TRBD1 matches at 10 bases. The CDR3 sequence is 17 residues long. Per the germline V gene, CDR1 is KGHSH and CDR2 is LQKENI. With 3 bases clipped from V and 5 bases from J, the junction kept 12 bases outside the gene matches. CDR3 loop: CASSPIIRGQGPYGYTF. The CDR3 bases are TGTGCCAGCTCACCGATAATCCGGGGACAGGGGCCATATGGCTACACCTTC.

This clone is a singleton in its sample. This chain joins TRBV28 and TRBJ2-1; 9 nucleotides align to TRBD2. V lost 6 bases to trimming and J lost 6 bases; unmatched junction nucleotides: 6. From germline, CDR1 is MDHEN and CDR2 SYDVKM. The CDR3 extends over 14 amino acids. In DNA, the CDR3 is TGTGCCAGCAGGTTAGCGGGAGTAGGCAATGAGCAGTTCTTC. Residues: CASRLAGVGNEQFF.

The J gene is TRBJ2-2, the V gene TRBV27, with a tentative D call TRBD2 (6 bases). CDR3 size: 15 residues. Per the germline V gene, CDR1 is MNHEY and CDR2 is SMNVEV (reference sequence). V dropped 7 bases and J dropped 5 bases, with 17 bases sitting between them. CDR3 loop: CASTRSGLGTGELFF. The CDR3 bases are TGTGCCAGCACTCGGAGCGGGTTAGGAACCGGGGAGCTGTTTTTT.

This chain joins TRBV30 and TRBJ2-1; tentatively, D is TRBD2 (5 bases). Germline CDR1 is GTSNPN and CDR2 is SVGIG (reference sequence). The CDR3 totals 12 residues. V was shortened by 2 bases and J by 9 bases, with 11 bases between the two germline ends. This CDR3 reads CAWSRTAREQFF. In nucleotides, the CDR3 is TGTGCCTGGAGTAGGACTGCTCGTGAGCAGTTCTTC.

J is TRBJ2-1 and V is TRBV14; TRBD2 matches 7 bases. V gave up 4 bases and J gave up 7 bases; unmatched junction bases: 13. Germline V gives CDR1 SGHDN, CDR2 FVKESK. The CDR3 extends over 16 amino acids. The CDR3 protein is CASSPLGSGFGNEQFF. CDR3 sequence (DNA): TGTGCCAGCAGCCCCCTGGGTAGCGGGTTTGGAAATGAGCAGTTCTTC.